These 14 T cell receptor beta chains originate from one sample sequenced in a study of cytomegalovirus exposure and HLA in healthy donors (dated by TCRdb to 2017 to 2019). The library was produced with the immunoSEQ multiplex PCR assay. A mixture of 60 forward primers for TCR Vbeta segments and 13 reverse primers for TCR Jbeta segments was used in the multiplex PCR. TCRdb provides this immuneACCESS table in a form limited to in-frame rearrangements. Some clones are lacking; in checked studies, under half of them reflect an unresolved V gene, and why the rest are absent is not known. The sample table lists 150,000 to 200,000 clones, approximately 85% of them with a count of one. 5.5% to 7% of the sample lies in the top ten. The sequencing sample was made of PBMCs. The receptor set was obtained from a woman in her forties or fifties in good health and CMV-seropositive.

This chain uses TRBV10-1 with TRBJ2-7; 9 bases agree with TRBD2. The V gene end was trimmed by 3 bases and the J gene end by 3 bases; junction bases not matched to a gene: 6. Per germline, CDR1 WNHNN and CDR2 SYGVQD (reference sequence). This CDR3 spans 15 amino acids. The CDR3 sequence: CASSEGTAGGYEQYF. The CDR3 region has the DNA TGCGCCAGCAGTGAAGGTACAGCGGGAGGCTACGAGCAGTACTTC.

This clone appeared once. CDR3 loop: CASSPLTGDSGELFF. The CDR3 DNA sequence: TGTGCCAGCTCACCCCTGACAGGGGATTCCGGGGAGCTGTTTTTT. V gene TRBV18 combines with J gene TRBJ2-2, with 8 bases lining up with TRBD1. The germline gives CDR1 KGHSH, CDR2 LQKENI. This CDR3 is built from 15 residues. Unmatched junction bases numbered 6, after V lost 3 bases and J lost 6 bases.

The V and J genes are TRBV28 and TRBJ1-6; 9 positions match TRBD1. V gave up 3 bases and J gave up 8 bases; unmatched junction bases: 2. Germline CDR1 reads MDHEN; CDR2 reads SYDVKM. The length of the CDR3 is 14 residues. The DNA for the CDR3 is TGTGCCAGCAGTTTTACAGGGGGCCATTCACCCCTCCACTTT. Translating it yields CASSFTGGHSPLHF.

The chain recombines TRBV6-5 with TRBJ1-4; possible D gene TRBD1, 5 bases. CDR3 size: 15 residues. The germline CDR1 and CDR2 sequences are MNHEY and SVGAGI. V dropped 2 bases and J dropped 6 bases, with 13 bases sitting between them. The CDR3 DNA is TGTGCCAGCAGTTACGGGGTAGGGGTGGATGAAAAACTGTTTTTT. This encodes CASSYGVGVDEKLFF.

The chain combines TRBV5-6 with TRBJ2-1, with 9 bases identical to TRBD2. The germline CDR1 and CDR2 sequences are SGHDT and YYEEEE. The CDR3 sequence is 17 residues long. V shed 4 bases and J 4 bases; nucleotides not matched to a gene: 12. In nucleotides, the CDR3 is TGTGCCAGCAGCCACCCGGGCGGGAGGGCCTTTTACAATGAGCAGTTCTTC. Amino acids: CASSHPGGRAFYNEQFF. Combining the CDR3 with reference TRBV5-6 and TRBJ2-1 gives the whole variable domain DAGVTQSPTHLIKTRGQQVTLRCSPKSGHDTVSWYQQALGQGPQFIFQYYEEEERQRGNFPDRFSGHQFPNYSSELNVNALLLGDSALYLCASSHPGGRAFYNEQFFGPGTRLTVL.

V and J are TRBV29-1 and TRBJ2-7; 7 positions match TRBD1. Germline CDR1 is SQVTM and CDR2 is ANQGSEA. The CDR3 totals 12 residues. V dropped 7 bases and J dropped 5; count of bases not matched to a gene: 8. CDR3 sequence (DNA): TGCAGCGGAGGGGACAGAAGGAACGAGCAGTACTTC. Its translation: CSGGDRRNEQYF.

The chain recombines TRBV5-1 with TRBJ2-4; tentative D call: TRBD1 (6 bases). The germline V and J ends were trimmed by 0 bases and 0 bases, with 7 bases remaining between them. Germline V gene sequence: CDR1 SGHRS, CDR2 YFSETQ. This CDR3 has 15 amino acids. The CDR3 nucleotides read TGCGCCAGCAGCTTGGGGACAGTAGCCAAAAACATTCAGTACTTC. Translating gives CASSLGTVAKNIQYF.

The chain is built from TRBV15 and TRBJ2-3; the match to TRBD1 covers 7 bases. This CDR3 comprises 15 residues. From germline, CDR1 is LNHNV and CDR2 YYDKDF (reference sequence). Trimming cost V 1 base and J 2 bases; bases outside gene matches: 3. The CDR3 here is CATSRGGTATDTQYF. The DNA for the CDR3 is TGTGCCACCAGCAGAGGAGGGACAGCCACAGATACGCAGTATTTT.

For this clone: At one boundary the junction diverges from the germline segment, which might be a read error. The CDR3 DNA follows: TGTGCCAGCAGCTTGAAGTGGAGCTCTGGGGCCAACGGCCTGACTTTC. Protein: CASSLKWSSGANGLTF. The chain carries TRBV5-6 and TRBJ2-6; D possibly corresponds to TRBD1 (5 bases). This CDR3 has 16 amino acids. Germline CDR1 and CDR2: SGHDT and YYEEEE.

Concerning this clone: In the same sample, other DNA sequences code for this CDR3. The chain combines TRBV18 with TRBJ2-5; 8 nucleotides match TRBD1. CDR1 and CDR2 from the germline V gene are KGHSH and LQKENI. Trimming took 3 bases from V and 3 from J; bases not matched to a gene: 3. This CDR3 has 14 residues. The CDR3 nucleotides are TGTGCCAGCTCACCTGGGACAGGAGAAGAGACCCAGTACTTC. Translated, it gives CASSPGTGEETQYF.

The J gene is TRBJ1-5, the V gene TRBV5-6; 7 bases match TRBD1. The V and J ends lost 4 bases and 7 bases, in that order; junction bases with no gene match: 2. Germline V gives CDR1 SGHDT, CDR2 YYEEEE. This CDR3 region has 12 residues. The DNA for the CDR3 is TGTGCCAGCAGCCTACAGGGGCAGCCCCAGCATTTT. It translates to CASSLQGQPQHF.

The CDR3 here is CASSFDRENGYTF. Here the CDR3 DNA reads TGTGCCAGCAGTTTCGACAGAGAAAATGGCTACACCTTC. V is TRBV27 and J is TRBJ1-2, with TRBD1 as a possible D gene (5 bases). The CDR3 is 13 amino acids. V dropped 3 bases and J dropped 6 bases, with 11 bases sitting between them. CDR1 is MNHEY and CDR2 is SMNVEV in the germline V gene (reference sequence).

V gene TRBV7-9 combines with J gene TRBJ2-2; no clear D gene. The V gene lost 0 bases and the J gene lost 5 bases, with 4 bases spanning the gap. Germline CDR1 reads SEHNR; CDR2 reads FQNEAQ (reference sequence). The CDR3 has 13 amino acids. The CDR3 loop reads CASSLASTGELFF. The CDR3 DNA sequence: TGTGCCAGCAGCTTAGCATCAACCGGGGAGCTGTTTTTT.

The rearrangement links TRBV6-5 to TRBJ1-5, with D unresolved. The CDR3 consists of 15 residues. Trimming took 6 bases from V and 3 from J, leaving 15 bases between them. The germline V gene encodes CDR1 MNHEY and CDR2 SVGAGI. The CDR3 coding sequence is TGTGCCAGCAGCCGAGCGGCAGGATACAATCAGCCCCAGCATTTT. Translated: CASSRAAGYNQPQHF.